The sequence of this TCR beta chain was determined in a study of blood T cell repertoires in COVID-19 (TCRdb year 2020). Some background on the complete study: The collaborator samples originated in the United States, Italy and Spain and spanned the acute and convalescent phases of COVID-19. Samples were obtained from the ongoing ImmuneRACE study (first 160 participants) and from about 1,300 subjects provided by 6 global collaborators. The dataset comprised deeply sampled blood TCRbeta repertoires from subjects exposed to, actively infected with, or recovered from COVID-19. The prospective study material was composed of cDNA or gDNA derived from T cells, B-cell-depleted T cells, or PBMCs. Nearly every sample came with metadata listing a de-identified subject ID, COVID-19 status, age in years and sex. The repertoires were released in a freely available public database intended as a resource for research on the immune response to SARS-CoV-2. HLA class I and class II types, where available, came from metadata supplied by the sample provider rather than from assay-based typing. Summary of the overall study and its limitations: The quantity of clinical and demographic metadata differed by source and by participant and was supplied without curation.

TCRbeta CDR3 regions were amplified from genomic DNA using the immunoSEQ Assay, a bias-controlled multiplex PCR. Per the authors' processing: Within the assay, amplification of reference gene primers was used to estimate how many nucleated cells each sample contained. To quantify the absolute abundance of each unique TCRbeta CDR3 rearrangement, sequence reads were collapsed and filtered. For each sample, productive Simpson clonality was calculated by taking the square root of Simpson's diversity index across productive rearrangements. TCRdb re-hosts the immuneACCESS table, in-frame sequences only. Its copies lack some clones; in the studies checked, an unresolved V gene accounts for under half of them, and the cause for the rest is not known. The V and J calls and clone size are taken from that table; D and trimming were inferred from the DNA. The sample table lists roughly 140,000 clones, about nine tenths of them with a count of one. Jointly, the top ten make up 3.5% to 5% of the sample.

The germline V gene (reference sequence) provides CDR1 LNHDA and CDR2 SQIVND. V is cut back by 3 bases and J by 6 bases, with 8 bases in the junction unmatched. Measured from the cysteine to the phenylalanine, the CDR3 is 15 residues long. Solely the CDR3 DNA is kept, with 45 bases framed from the first base. As concerns this clone: Its antigen specificity is not known. No qualities accompany the bases; no much larger clone lies one base away.

Collaborating institutions collected whole blood in K2EDTA tubes following their own protocols. For TCRbeta analysis, collaborators shipped samples in one of three forms: frozen whole blood, isolated PBMCs, or DNA extracted from either of those sample types. The clonotype comes from an older woman with active or convalescent COVID-19. The chain was built from TRBV19 and TRBJ2-5, and TRBD1 matches 9 of the central bases. Sequencing was performed on peripheral blood. CDR3 region: CASSMSDRGSKTQYF. The sequenced DNA is TGTGCCAGTAGTATGTCGGACAGGGGTTCAAAGACCCAGTACTTC.